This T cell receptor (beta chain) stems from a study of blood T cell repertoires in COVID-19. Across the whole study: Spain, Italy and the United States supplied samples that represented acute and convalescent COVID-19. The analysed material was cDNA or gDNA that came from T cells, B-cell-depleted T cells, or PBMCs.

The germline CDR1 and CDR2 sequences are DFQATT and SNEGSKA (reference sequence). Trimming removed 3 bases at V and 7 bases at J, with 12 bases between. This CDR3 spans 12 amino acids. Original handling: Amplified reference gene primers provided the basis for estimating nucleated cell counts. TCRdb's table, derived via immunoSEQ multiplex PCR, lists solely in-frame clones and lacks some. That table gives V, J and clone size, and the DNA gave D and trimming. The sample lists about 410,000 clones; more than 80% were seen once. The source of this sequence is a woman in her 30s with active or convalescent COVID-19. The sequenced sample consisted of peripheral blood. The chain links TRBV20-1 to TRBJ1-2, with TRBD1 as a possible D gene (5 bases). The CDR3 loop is CSASRGGGGYTF. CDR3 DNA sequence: TGCAGTGCTAGTCGCGGGGGTGGTGGCTACACCTTC.